This T cell receptor (beta chain) was captured by sequencing in a study of blood T cell repertoires in COVID-19. This clone occurred once. Germline CDR1 and CDR2: MNHNS and SASEGT. Germline trimming cut 2 bases from V and 10 bases from J; bases unmatched to any gene: 10. The CDR3 covers 15 residues. Produced via immunoSEQ multiplex PCR; TCRdb's table is partial and in-frame only. Counted here are some 460,000 clones, more than 85% occurring once; the ten biggest clones make up roughly 4.3%. The sample was peripheral blood. The genes are TRBV6-1 and TRBJ1-5; TRBD1 agrees at 8 bases. This clonotype was obtained from a woman in her 30s with acute or convalescent COVID-19. The CDR3 region has the DNA TGTGCCAGCAGTGAAATGACCGGGACAGGTAATCCCCAGCATTTT. This codes for CASSEMTGTGNPQHF.